Here is one T cell receptor (beta chain) with its context. The CDR3 contains 16 residues. Germline CDR1 is LGHDT and CDR2 is YNNKEL (reference sequence). Trimming removed 4 bases from V and 0 bases from J, with 14 bases in between. This record comes from a study of blood T cell repertoires in COVID-19. Study-level information: The United States, Italy and Spain were the sources of the acute and convalescent COVID-19 samples. In each case, the material was cDNA or gDNA derived from T cells, B-cell-depleted T cells, or PBMCs.

Per the original data handling: It was from reference gene primer amplification that nucleated cell counts were estimated. Some clones are missing from TCRdb's copy, which holds only in-frame ones; the method was immunoSEQ multiplex PCR. For V, J and clone size, that table is used; D and trimming come from the DNA. The sample holds 400,000 to 500,000 clones, approximately 90% seen once. The origin of this receptor is a woman aged 25 to 39 with active or convalescent COVID-19. The chain couples TRBV3-1 (or the pseudogene TRBV3-2) to TRBJ2-3; possible D gene TRBD2, 6 bases. What was sequenced was peripheral blood. The CDR3 DNA sequence: TGTGCCAGCAGCCGGGGAGGAGCGCTAAGCACAGATACGCAGTATTTT. Translating it yields CASSRGGALSTDTQYF.